A few counts support the clone carrying this TCR beta chain. Its antigen is unknown. TCRdb re-called the reads with MiXCR, one entry per CDR3 protein. The sample carries 100,000 to 150,000 distinct CDR3 sequences, approximately 30% recorded once. The data were obtained in a study of T cell repertoires in cytomegalovirus infection. About the study: Both recently identified HLA-C-restricted and well-studied HLA-B-restricted CMV epitopes were used in the study. Both a matching HLA type and CMV infection were indicated by public TCR beta signatures. Study-level points and caveats: Within the response measured ex vivo, HLA-C-restricted CMV-specific TCR beta clonotypes were dominant.

V lost 8 bases and J lost 1; bases outside the gene matches: 7. Germline V gives CDR1 MNHEY, CDR2 SVGAGI. The CDR3 has 15 residues. The TCR originated in a human donor in good health (CMV status not recorded). Some clones in this sample may be carry-over from other donors' samples. The chain links TRBV6-5 to TRBJ1-5; 8 nucleotides agree with TRBD1. Sequences were derived from CD8+ T cells from cultured PBMCs, sampled from culture after CMV antigen stimulation. CDR3 protein: CASGWRQGSNQPQHF. Here the CDR3 DNA reads TGTGCCAGCGGTTGGCGACAGGGGAGCAATCAGCCCCAGCATTTT.